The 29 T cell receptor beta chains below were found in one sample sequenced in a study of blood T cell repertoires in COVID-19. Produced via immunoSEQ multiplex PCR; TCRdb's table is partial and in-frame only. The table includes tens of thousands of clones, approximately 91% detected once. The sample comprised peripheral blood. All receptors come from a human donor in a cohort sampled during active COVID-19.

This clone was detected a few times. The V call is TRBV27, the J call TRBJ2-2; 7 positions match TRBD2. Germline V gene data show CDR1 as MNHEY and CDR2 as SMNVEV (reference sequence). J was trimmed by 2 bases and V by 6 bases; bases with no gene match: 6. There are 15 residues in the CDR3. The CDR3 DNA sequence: TGTGCCAGCAGCAGACCGGGACTAAACACCGGGGAGCTGTTTTTT. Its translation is CASSRPGLNTGELFF.

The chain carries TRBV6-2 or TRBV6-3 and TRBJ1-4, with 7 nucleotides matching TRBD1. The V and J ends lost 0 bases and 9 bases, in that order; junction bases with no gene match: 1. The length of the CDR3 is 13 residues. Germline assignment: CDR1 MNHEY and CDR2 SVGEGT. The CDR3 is CASSYSTGQKLFF. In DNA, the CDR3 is TGTGCCAGCAGTTACTCGACAGGGCAAAAACTGTTTTTT.

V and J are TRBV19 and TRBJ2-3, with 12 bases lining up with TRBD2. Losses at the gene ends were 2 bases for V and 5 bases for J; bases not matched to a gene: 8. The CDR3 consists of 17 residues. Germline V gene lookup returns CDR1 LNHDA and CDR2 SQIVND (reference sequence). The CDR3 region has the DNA TGTGCCAGTAGTATAAGTCTAGCGGGAGGGCCCGAAGATACGCAGTATTTT. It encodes CASSISLAGGPEDTQYF. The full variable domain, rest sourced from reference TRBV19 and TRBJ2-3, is DGGITQSPKYLFRKEGQNVTLSCEQNLNHDAMYWYRQDPGQGLRLIYYSQIVNDFQKGDIAEGYSVSREKKESFPLTVTSAQKNPTAFYLCASSISLAGGPEDTQYFGPGTRLTVL.

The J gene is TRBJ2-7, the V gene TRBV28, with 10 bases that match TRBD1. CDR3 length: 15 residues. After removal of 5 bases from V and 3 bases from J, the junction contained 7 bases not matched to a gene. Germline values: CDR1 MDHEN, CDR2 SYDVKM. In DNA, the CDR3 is TGTGCCAGCAGTCGTCCCTGGACAGGGGGCTACGAGCAGTACTTC. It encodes CASSRPWTGGYEQYF.

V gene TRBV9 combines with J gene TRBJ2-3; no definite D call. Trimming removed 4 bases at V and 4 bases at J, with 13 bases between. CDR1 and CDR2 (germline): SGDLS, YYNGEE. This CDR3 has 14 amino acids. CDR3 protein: CASSPSSLADTQYF. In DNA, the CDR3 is TGTGCCAGCAGCCCCAGTTCCTTGGCAGATACGCAGTATTTT. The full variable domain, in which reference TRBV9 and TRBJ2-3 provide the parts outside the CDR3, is DSGVTQTPKHLITATGQRVTLRCSPRSGDLSVYWYQQSLDQGLQFLIQYYNGEERAKGNILERFSAQQFPDLHSELNLSSLELGDSALYFCASSPSSLADTQYFGPGTRLTVL.

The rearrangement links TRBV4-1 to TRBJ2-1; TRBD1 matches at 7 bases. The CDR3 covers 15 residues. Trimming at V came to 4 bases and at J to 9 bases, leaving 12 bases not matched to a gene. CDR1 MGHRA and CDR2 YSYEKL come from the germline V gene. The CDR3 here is CASSRYRGLSVEQFF. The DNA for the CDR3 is TGCGCCAGCAGCCGATACAGGGGTTTGTCTGTTGAGCAGTTCTTC.

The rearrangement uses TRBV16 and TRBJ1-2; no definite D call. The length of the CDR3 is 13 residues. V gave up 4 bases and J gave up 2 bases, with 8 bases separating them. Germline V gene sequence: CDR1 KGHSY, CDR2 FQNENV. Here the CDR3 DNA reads TGTGCCAGCAGCCCTTCGGGGAACTATGGCTACACCTTC. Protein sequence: CASSPSGNYGYTF.

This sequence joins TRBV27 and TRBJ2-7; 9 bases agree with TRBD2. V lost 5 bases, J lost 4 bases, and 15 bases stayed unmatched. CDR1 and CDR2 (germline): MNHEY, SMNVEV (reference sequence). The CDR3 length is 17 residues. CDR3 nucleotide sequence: TGTGCCAGCAGTCCCTGGGACCCCGGTAGCGGGAGTTACGAGCAGTACTTC. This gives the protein CASSPWDPGSGSYEQYF.

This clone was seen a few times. CDR3 residues: CASSLGTDNYGYTF. The CDR3 region has the DNA TGTGCCAGCAGCTTGGGGACAGACAACTATGGCTACACCTTC. The chain is built from TRBV11-2 and TRBJ1-2, with 7 bases fitting TRBD1. Germline loops: CDR1 SGHAT, CDR2 FQNNGV. The CDR3 covers 14 residues. With V trimmed by 3 bases and J by 2 bases, 3 bases remained unmatched.

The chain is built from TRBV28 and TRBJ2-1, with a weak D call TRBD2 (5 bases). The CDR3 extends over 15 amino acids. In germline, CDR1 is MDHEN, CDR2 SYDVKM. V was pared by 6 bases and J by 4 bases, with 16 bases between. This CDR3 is CASSPGERRYNEQFF. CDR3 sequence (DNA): TGTGCCAGCAGCCCCGGGGAGCGAAGATACAATGAGCAGTTCTTC.

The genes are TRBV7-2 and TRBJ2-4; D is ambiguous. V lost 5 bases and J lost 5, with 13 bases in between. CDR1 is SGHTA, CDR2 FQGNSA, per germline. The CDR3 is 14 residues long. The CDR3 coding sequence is TGTGCCAGCAGCCAGGTAGACCCTCAAAACATTCAGTACTTC. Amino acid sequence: CASSQVDPQNIQYF.

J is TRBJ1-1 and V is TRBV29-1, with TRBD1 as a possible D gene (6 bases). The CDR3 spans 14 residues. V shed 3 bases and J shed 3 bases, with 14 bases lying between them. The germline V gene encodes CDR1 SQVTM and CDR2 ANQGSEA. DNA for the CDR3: TGCAGCGTTGACCCACGGACAGATCACACTGAAGCTTTCTTT. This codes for CSVDPRTDHTEAFF.

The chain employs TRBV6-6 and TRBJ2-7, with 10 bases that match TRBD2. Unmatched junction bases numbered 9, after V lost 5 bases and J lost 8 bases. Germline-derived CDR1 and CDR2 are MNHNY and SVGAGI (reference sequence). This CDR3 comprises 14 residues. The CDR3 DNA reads TGTGCCAGCAGTGCAGCGGGAGGGAAAGAGAAGCAGTACTTC. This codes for CASSAAGGKEKQYF.

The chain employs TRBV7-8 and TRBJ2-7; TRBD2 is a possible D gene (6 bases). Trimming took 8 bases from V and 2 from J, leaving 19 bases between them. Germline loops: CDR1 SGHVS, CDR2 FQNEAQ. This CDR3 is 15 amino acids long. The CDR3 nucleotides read TGTGCCAGCTCTGGGTTTTGGGGGGATACCTACGAGCAGTACTTC. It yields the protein CASSGFWGDTYEQYF.

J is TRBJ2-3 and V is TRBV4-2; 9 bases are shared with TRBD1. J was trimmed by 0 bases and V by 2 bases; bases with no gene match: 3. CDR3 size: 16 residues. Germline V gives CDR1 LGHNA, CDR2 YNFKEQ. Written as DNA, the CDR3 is TGTGCCAGCAGCCAACGGACAGGGGAAAGCACAGATACGCAGTATTTT. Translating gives CASSQRTGESTDTQYF.

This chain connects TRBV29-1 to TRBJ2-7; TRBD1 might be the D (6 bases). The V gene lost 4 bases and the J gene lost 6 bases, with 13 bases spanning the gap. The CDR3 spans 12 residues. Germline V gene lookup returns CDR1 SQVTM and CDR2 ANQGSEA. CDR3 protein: CSVGQVRAEQYF. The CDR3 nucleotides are TGCAGCGTTGGACAGGTTCGGGCCGAGCAGTACTTC.

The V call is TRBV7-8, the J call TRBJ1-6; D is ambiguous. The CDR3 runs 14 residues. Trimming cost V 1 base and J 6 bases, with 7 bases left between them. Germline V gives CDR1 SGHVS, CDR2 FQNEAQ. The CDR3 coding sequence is TGTGCCAGCAGCTTAGTTGTCAGTAATTCACCCCTCCACTTT. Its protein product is CASSLVVSNSPLHF.

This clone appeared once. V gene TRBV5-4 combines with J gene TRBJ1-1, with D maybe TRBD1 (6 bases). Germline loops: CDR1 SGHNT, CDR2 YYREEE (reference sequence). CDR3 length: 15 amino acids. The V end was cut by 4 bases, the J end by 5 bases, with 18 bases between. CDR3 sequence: CASSLVSGGGTEAFF. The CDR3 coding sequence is TGTGCCAGCAGCCTTGTATCGGGGGGCGGAACTGAAGCTTTCTTT.

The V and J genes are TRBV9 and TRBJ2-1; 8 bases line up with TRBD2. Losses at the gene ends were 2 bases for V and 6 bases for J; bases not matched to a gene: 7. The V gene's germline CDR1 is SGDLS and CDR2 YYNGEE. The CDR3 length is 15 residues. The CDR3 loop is CASSVQAGVGNEQFF. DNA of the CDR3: TGTGCCAGCAGCGTCCAAGCGGGAGTGGGCAATGAGCAGTTCTTC.

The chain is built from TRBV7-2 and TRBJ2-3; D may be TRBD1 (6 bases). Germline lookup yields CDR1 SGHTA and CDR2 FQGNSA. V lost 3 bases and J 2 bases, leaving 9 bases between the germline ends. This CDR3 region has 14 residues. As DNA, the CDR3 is TGTGCCAGCAGCTTGCCAGGGGTCACAGATACGCAGTATTTT. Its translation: CASSLPGVTDTQYF. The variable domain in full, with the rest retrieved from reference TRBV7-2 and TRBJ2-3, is GAGVSQSPSNKVTEKGKDVELRCDPISGHTALYWYRQSLGQGLEFLIYFQGNSAPDKSGLPSDRFSAERTGGSVSTLTIQRTQQEDSAVYLCASSLPGVTDTQYFGPGTRLTVL.

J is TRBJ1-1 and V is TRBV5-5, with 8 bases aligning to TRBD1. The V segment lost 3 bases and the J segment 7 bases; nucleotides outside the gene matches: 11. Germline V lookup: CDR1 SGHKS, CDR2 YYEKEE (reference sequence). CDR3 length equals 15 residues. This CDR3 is CASSSTTGGWGEAFF. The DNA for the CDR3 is TGTGCCAGCAGCTCTACAACAGGGGGATGGGGTGAAGCTTTCTTT. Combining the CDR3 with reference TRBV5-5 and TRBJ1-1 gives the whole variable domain DAGVTQSPTHLIKTRGQQVTLRCSPISGHKSVSWYQQVLGQGPQFIFQYYEKEERGRGNFPDRFSARQFPNYSSELNVNALLLGDSALYLCASSSTTGGWGEAFFGQGTRLTVV.

The CDR3: CASSLVNEKLFF. In DNA, the CDR3 is TGTGCCAGCAGCTTAGTAAATGAAAAACTGTTTTTT. The J gene is TRBJ1-4, the V gene TRBV7-9; D remains unclear. The V end lost 1 base, the J end lost 5 bases, and 2 bases lay between the germline ends. In germline, CDR1 is SEHNR, CDR2 FQNEAQ (reference sequence). This CDR3 is built from 12 residues.

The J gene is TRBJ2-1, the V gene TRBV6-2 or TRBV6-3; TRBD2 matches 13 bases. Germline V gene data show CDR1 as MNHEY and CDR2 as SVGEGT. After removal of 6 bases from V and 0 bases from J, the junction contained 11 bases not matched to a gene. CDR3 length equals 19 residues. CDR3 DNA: TGTGCCAGCAGCGCTGTCAGGGGACTAGCGGGACCCTCCTACAATGAGCAGTTCTTC. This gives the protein CASSAVRGLAGPSYNEQFF.

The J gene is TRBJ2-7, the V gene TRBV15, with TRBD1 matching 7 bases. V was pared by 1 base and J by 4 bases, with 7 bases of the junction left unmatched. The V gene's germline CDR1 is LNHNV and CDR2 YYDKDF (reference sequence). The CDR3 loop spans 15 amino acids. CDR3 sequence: CATSRGSTGAYEQYF. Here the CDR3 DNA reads TGTGCCACCAGCAGAGGGTCTACAGGGGCGTACGAGCAGTACTTC.

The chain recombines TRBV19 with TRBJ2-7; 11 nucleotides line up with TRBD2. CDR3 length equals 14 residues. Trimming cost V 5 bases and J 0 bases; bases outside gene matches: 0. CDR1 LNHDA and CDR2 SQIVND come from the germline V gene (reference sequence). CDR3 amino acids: CASSGTSGSYEQYF. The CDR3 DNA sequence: TGTGCCAGTAGTGGGACTAGCGGCTCCTACGAGCAGTACTTC.

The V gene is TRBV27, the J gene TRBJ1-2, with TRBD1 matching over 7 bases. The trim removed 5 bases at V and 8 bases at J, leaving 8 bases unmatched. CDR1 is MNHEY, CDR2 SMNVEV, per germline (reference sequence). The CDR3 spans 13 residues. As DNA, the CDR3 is TGTGCCAGCAGTCTTGACAGGGTATACGGCTACACCTTC. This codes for CASSLDRVYGYTF.

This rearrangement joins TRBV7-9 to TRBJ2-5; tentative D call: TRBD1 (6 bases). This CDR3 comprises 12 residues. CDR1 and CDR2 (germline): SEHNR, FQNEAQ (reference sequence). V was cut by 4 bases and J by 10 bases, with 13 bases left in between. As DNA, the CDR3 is TGTGCCAGCAGCTCCGGGGACACCGACCAGTACTTC. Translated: CASSSGDTDQYF.

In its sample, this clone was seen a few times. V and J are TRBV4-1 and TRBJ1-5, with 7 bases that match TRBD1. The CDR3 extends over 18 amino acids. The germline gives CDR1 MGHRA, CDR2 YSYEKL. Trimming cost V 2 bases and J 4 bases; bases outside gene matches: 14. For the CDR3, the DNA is TGCGCCAGCAGCCAAAAACGGACAGGAGTGATGGGGAATCAGCCCCAGCATTTT. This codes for CASSQKRTGVMGNQPQHF.

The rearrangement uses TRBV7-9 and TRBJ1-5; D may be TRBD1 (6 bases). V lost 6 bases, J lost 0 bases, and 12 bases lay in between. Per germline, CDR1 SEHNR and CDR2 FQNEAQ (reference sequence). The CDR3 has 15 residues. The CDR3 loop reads CASSFSGVSNQPQHF. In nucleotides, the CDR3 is TGTGCCAGCAGTTTCTCAGGGGTTAGCAATCAGCCCCAGCATTTT.